This TCR beta chain was recovered during a study of CD8 T cells in Susac syndrome. V lost 6 bases and J 7 bases, leaving 16 bases between the germline ends. Germline CDR1 MNHNY, CDR2 SVGAGI (reference sequence). The length of the CDR3 is 14 residues. RNA was extracted with the RNeasy kit, and a quantity of roughly 0.5 to 1 ug was reverse transcribed using random hexamers. Coverage of TCR beta CDR3 amplification by immunoSEQ multiplex PCR extended to 54 Vbeta and 13 Jbeta. One entry per CDR3 protein results from TCRdb running MiXCR on the immunoSEQ multiplex PCR reads. Found here are about 170,000 distinct CDR3 sequences, approximately 94% of them singletons; the top ten hold roughly 0.1%.

This clonotype was sampled from a human donor with multiple sclerosis. V is TRBV6-6 and J is TRBJ2-4, with a weak D call TRBD2 (6 bases). The sample taken for sequencing was CD4+ T cells from PBMCs. The CDR3 loop is CASSRGTLGNIQYF. The CDR3 bases are TGTGCCAGCAGCCGCGGGACGCTGGGGAACATTCAGTACTTC.